Each of the 28 T cell receptor beta chains below was sequenced from the same sample in a study of blood T cell repertoires in COVID-19. Assay: immunoSEQ multiplex PCR; the TCRdb copy retains only in-frame clones and omits some. The table includes a few hundred thousand clones, 80% to 90% detected once. Specimen: peripheral blood. The source of these receptors is a woman aged 50 to 65 with COVID-19, enrolled during active disease.

This rearrangement joins TRBV30 to TRBJ2-1, with D possibly being TRBD2 (5 bases). CDR3 length equals 14 residues. CDR1 is GTSNPN and CDR2 is SVGIG in the germline V gene (reference sequence). V was clipped by 1 base and J by 5 bases, with 12 bases between them. The CDR3 protein is CAWSGGFADNEQFF. For the CDR3, the DNA is TGTGCCTGGAGTGGAGGGTTCGCCGACAATGAGCAGTTCTTC.

The genes are TRBV5-4 and TRBJ2-5; TRBD1 matches 12 bases. The ends lost 4 bases at V and 5 bases at J; junction bases unmatched: 6. Germline lookup yields CDR1 SGHNT and CDR2 YYREEE (reference sequence). The CDR3 runs to 15 residues. The CDR3 loop is CASSPGTGGRETQYF. The CDR3, as DNA: TGTGCCAGCAGCCCCGGGACAGGGGGCCGGGAGACCCAGTACTTC.

This rearrangement joins TRBV4-1 to TRBJ1-5, with D perhaps TRBD1 (5 bases). Trimming removed 4 bases from V and 4 bases from J, with 14 bases in between. The CDR3 loop spans 15 amino acids. Germline values: CDR1 MGHRA, CDR2 YSYEKL. CDR3 amino acids: CASSLPGGPNQPQHF. CDR3 sequence (DNA): TGCGCCAGCAGCCTTCCGGGGGGTCCGAATCAGCCCCAGCATTTT.

The rearrangement joins TRBV15 to TRBJ2-2; TRBD2 matches 9 bases. The CDR3 runs to 16 residues. The germline CDR1 and CDR2 sequences are LNHNV and YYDKDF (reference sequence). Unmatched junction bases numbered 7, after V lost 3 bases and J lost 5 bases. The CDR3 DNA reads as TGTGCCACCAGCAGGAGGGCGGGAGGGGGAACCGGGGAGCTGTTTTTT. Translated: CATSRRAGGGTGELFF.

V and J are TRBV5-6 and TRBJ1-2; D perhaps matches TRBD1 (5 bases). The CDR3 has 14 residues. Germline V gene data show CDR1 as SGHDT and CDR2 as YYEEEE. V was cut by 1 base and J by 8 bases, with 15 bases left in between. The CDR3 nucleotides read TGTGCCAGCAGCTTGCGGGGACTTCAGAGGGGCTACACCTTC. It yields the protein CASSLRGLQRGYTF.

V and J are TRBV7-2 and TRBJ2-5; a weak D match, TRBD2 (5 bases). The CDR3 extends over 14 amino acids. V shed 3 bases and J shed 2 bases, with 10 bases lying between them. Germline CDR1 reads SGHTA; CDR2 reads FQGNSA. This CDR3 is CASSLGVSQETQYF. The CDR3, as DNA: TGTGCCAGCAGCTTGGGAGTAAGTCAAGAGACCCAGTACTTC.

Worth noting for this clone: The sample holds other DNA sequences that translate to the same CDR3. This rearrangement joins TRBV20-1 to TRBJ2-7; D gene uncertain. V gave up 3 bases and J gave up 4 bases, with 7 bases separating them. CDR3 size: 11 residues. Per germline, CDR1 DFQATT and CDR2 SNEGSKA (reference sequence). CDR3 region: CSASVGYEQYF. The DNA of the CDR3 is TGCAGTGCTAGTGTCGGGTACGAGCAGTACTTC.

Here the CDR3 DNA reads TGTGCCAGCAGCCAGGGGGCGGATAAACTGTTTTTT. It yields the protein CASSQGADKLFF. J is TRBJ1-4 and V is TRBV6-5, with TRBD1 matching 8 bases. V dropped 6 bases and J dropped 11; count of bases not matched to a gene: 5. Germline V gene lookup returns CDR1 MNHEY and CDR2 SVGAGI. The CDR3 is 12 residues long.

The CDR3, as DNA: TGTGCCAGCAGCTGGACTAGCGGGGGGACCGGGGAGCTGTTTTTT. This translates into CASSWTSGGTGELFF. The genes are TRBV11-2 and TRBJ2-2, with 14 bases aligning to TRBD2. Germline loops: CDR1 SGHAT, CDR2 FQNNGV. V gave up 4 bases and J gave up 5 bases; unmatched junction bases: 0. This CDR3 region has 15 residues.

The rearrangement joins TRBV6-2 or TRBV6-3 to TRBJ2-7; 11 bases are shared with TRBD2. Germline lookup yields CDR1 MNHEY and CDR2 SVGEGT. Germline trimming cut 0 bases from V and 4 bases from J; bases unmatched to any gene: 8. CDR3 length: 17 residues. CDR3 in DNA: TGTGCCAGCAGTTACTCGATGACTAGCGGGGATCTATACGAGCAGTACTTC. The encoded protein is CASSYSMTSGDLYEQYF.

The V call is TRBV5-4, the J call TRBJ2-5; 8 bases agree with TRBD1. Germline V gene data show CDR1 as SGHNT and CDR2 as YYREEE (reference sequence). The CDR3 contains 15 residues. J gave up 4 bases and V 7 bases, and 12 bases lay outside the gene matches. In DNA form, the CDR3 reads TGTGCCAGCGCCGGGACAGGATCGTTACTAGAGACCCAGTACTTC. Translation gives CASAGTGSLLETQYF.

The rearrangement links TRBV19 to TRBJ2-5; TRBD1 matches at 7 bases. Germline trimming cut 10 bases from V and 0 bases from J; bases unmatched to any gene: 8. CDR3 length: 14 amino acids. Germline CDR1 is LNHDA and CDR2 is SQIVND (reference sequence). The CDR3 nucleotides read TGTGCCACCACAGGGGTTGGGTACCAAGAGACCCAGTACTTC. The encoded protein is CATTGVGYQETQYF. The full variable domain, in which reference TRBV19 and TRBJ2-5 provide the parts outside the CDR3, is DGGITQSPKYLFRKEGQNVTLSCEQNLNHDAMYWYRQDPGQGLRLIYYSQIVNDFQKGDIAEGYSVSREKKESFPLTVTSAQKNPTAFYLCATTGVGYQETQYFGPGTRLLVL.

The rearrangement links TRBV9 to TRBJ2-7, with 9 bases matching TRBD1. J was trimmed by 3 bases and V by 4 bases; bases with no gene match: 5. The CDR3 length is 14 residues. Germline lookup yields CDR1 SGDLS and CDR2 YYNGEE. CDR3 DNA sequence: TGTGCCAGCAGCCCTCCGGACAGGGGCTACGAGCAGTACTTC. It is translated as CASSPPDRGYEQYF.

The CDR3, as DNA: TGTGCCACCAGTCTCCATGGACAGGGGGAGACCCAGTACTTC. It yields the protein CATSLHGQGETQYF. This chain connects TRBV24-1 to TRBJ2-5, with TRBD1 matching 9 bases. Trimming cost V 6 bases and J 5 bases; bases outside gene matches: 6. The germline V gene encodes CDR1 KGHDR and CDR2 SFDVKD. The CDR3 contains 14 residues.

The chain recombines TRBV14 with TRBJ2-7; 7 bases match TRBD1. The CDR3 has 15 amino acids. From germline, CDR1 is SGHDN and CDR2 FVKESK. The V and J ends lost 4 bases and 4 bases, in that order; junction bases with no gene match: 10. The CDR3 is CASSRVDRTLYEQYF. Written as DNA, the CDR3 is TGTGCCAGCAGCCGTGTGGACAGGACATTATACGAGCAGTACTTC.

The rearrangement uses TRBV27 and TRBJ1-4, with TRBD1 matching 9 bases. The CDR3 covers 16 residues. V was pared by 6 bases and J by 10 bases, with 15 bases of the junction left unmatched. CDR1 MNHEY and CDR2 SMNVEV come from the germline V gene (reference sequence). As DNA, the CDR3 is TGTGCCAGCAGCAACCTAAAGCGGGACAGGGCCGGAAAACTGTTTTTT. Protein product: CASSNLKRDRAGKLFF.

This clone appeared a single time. This rearrangement joins TRBV3-1 (or the pseudogene TRBV3-2) to TRBJ2-2; no firm D call. CDR3 size: 13 residues. Trimming took off 0 bases at V and 7 bases at J, with 6 bases between the two ends. Looked up from germline, CDR1 is LGHDT and CDR2 is YNNKEL (reference sequence). The chain's CDR3 is CASSQDLGGELFF. In DNA form, the CDR3 reads TGTGCCAGCAGCCAAGATCTAGGCGGGGAGCTGTTTTTT.

The chain combines TRBV10-1 with TRBJ2-7; 7 bases fit TRBD1. Germline CDR1 reads WNHNN; CDR2 reads SYGVQD (reference sequence). The CDR3 consists of 16 residues. With 0 bases clipped from V and 0 bases from J, the junction kept 5 bases outside the gene matches. The CDR3 reads CASSESQGQLSYEQYF. CDR3 in DNA: TGCGCCAGCAGTGAGTCACAGGGGCAACTCTCCTACGAGCAGTACTTC.

This rearrangement joins TRBV7-9 to TRBJ2-5; D unclear. V was clipped by 2 bases and J by 4 bases, with 8 bases between them. Germline CDR1 and CDR2: SEHNR and FQNEAQ (reference sequence). This CDR3 spans 13 amino acids. The CDR3 is CASSLSIGETQYF. DNA of the CDR3: TGTGCCAGCAGCTTATCTATTGGAGAGACCCAGTACTTC.

The genes are TRBV18 and TRBJ2-5; 8 positions match TRBD1. The CDR3 sequence is 15 residues long. Germline CDR1 is KGHSH and CDR2 is LQKENI. The J segment lost 0 bases and the V segment lost 3 bases, leaving 3 bases of the junction unmatched. In DNA, the CDR3 is TGTGCCAGCTCACCCCGGGACAGGAACCAAGAGACCCAGTACTTC. Its translation: CASSPRDRNQETQYF.

The CDR3 nucleotides read TGTGCCAGCAGTTTAAGACAGACTAGCAATCAGCCCCAGCATTTT. Protein product: CASSLRQTSNQPQHF. This rearrangement joins TRBV28 to TRBJ1-5; possible D gene TRBD1, 5 bases. CDR3 length: 15 residues. V was shortened by 2 bases and J by 0 bases, with 8 bases between the two germline ends. CDR1 and CDR2 from the germline V gene are MDHEN and SYDVKM.

The genes are TRBV9 and TRBJ2-2, with 7 nucleotides matching TRBD1. Germline CDR1 reads SGDLS; CDR2 reads YYNGEE. The CDR3 totals 15 residues. V trimming: 3 bases; J trimming: 5 bases; junction bases outside the gene matches: 7. The CDR3 bases are TGTGCCAGCAGCGGGACCGGGACAGCTACCGGGGAGCTGTTTTTT. Its protein is CASSGTGTATGELFF.

The chain recombines TRBV2 with TRBJ2-7; no reliable D call. The length of the CDR3 is 15 residues. Trimming pared 4 bases from V and 0 bases from J, leaving 13 bases between. Germline V gene sequence: CDR1 SNHLY, CDR2 FYNNEI. The CDR3 sequence: CASSAPAGSSYEQYF. CDR3 coding DNA: TGTGCCAGCAGTGCCCCAGCAGGTAGCTCCTACGAGCAGTACTTC.

This clone was observed a single time. The V and J genes are TRBV18 and TRBJ2-2; D not certain. The CDR3 has 16 residues. Germline V CDR1 and CDR2: KGHSH, LQKENI. Between the trimmed V and J ends, which lost 1 base and 9 bases, there was a span of 18 bases. The CDR3 sequence: CASSPRDSIVGRELFF. DNA for the CDR3: TGTGCCAGCTCACCACGCGACTCTATAGTTGGTAGGGAGCTGTTTTTT.

The genes are TRBV30 and TRBJ2-2; TRBD2 aligns across 9 bases. The CDR3 contains 16 residues. Trimming removed 4 bases from V and 8 bases from J; junction bases left unmatched: 14. Germline lookup yields CDR1 GTSNPN and CDR2 SVGIG (reference sequence). In DNA form, the CDR3 reads TGTGCCTGGAAGGGGGCGGGAGGGCTAAAGACGGGGGAGCTGTTTTTT. It is translated as CAWKGAGGLKTGELFF.

About this clone itself: A junction boundary mismatches the germline segment, possibly from a read error. V is TRBV10-1 and J is TRBJ1-5; 8 nucleotides align to TRBD1. The CDR3 extends over 14 amino acids. Germline V gene sequence: CDR1 WNHNN, CDR2 SYGVQD (reference sequence). In nucleotides, the CDR3 is TGCGCCAGCAGTGAACCCCCCATCCGGACAGGGCACAATTTT. It translates to CASSEPPIRTGHNF.

The CDR3 DNA follows: TGTGCCAGCAGCCCCATCTTCGACTACCGGGTGGATACGCAGTATTTT. This encodes CASSPIFDYRVDTQYF. J is TRBJ2-3 and V is TRBV4-2; perhaps TRBD2 as D (5 bases). Germline CDR1 is LGHNA and CDR2 is YNFKEQ. V shed 4 bases and J shed 6 bases, with 20 bases lying between them. CDR3 size: 16 residues.

The rearrangement links TRBV10-3 to TRBJ1-3; a weak D match, TRBD1 (5 bases). V was cut by 2 bases and J by 3 bases, with 14 bases left in between. Germline V gene lookup returns CDR1 ENHRY and CDR2 SYGVKD. The CDR3 is made up of 16 amino acids. Here the CDR3 DNA reads TGTGCCATCAGTGAGACCCTCGGGGGGATTGGAAACACCATATATTTT. Amino acid sequence: CAISETLGGIGNTIYF.